This T cell receptor (beta chain) was observed in a study of blood T cell repertoires in COVID-19 (TCRdb year 2020). Looking at the study overall: Samples covering the acute and convalescent phases of COVID-19 were provided by collaborators in the United States, Italy and Spain. The prospective study material was composed of cDNA or gDNA derived from T cells, B-cell-depleted T cells, or PBMCs. The dataset comprised deeply sampled blood TCRbeta repertoires from subjects exposed to, actively infected with, or recovered from COVID-19. The repertoires were released in a freely available public database meant as a resource for research on the immune response to SARS-CoV-2. The samples were drawn from two sources: the first 160 participants of the ongoing ImmuneRACE study, and about 1,300 subjects contributed by 6 global collaborators. The sample metadata nearly always contained a de-identified subject ID, COVID-19 status, age in years and sex. HLA class I and class II types, where available, came from metadata supplied by the sample provider rather than from assay-based typing.

Note on this clone: It has no known antigen specificity. Base qualities are missing; no much larger clone stands one base away.

TCRbeta CDR3 regions were amplified from genomic DNA by means of the immunoSEQ Assay, a bias-controlled multiplex PCR. In the authors' own workflow: The number of nucleated cells in each sample was estimated by amplification of reference gene primers within the assay. Sequence reads were collapsed and filtered to measure the absolute abundance of every unique TCRbeta CDR3 rearrangement. For each sample, productive Simpson clonality was calculated as the square root of Simpson's diversity index over productive rearrangements. This immuneACCESS table, as held by TCRdb, lists in-frame sequences with V and J called but not all clones. Of the missing ones, under half trace to an unresolved V gene in checked studies; the others have no known cause. V and J calls and clone size are those listed in that table; D and trimming were worked out from the DNA. A total of about 91,000 clones appear in this sample, 88% of them only once. The top ten constitute 4.5% to 5.5% of the sample.

The paper's findings and limits, for the study overall: Clinical and demographic metadata were provided uncurated, with the amount varying by source and participant.

Collaborating institutions collected whole blood in K2EDTA tubes following their own protocols. For TCRbeta analysis, collaborator samples were shipped as frozen whole blood, as isolated PBMCs, or as DNA extracted from either sample type. A distance of 15 bases separates the germline ends of V and J, which lose 4 bases and 8 bases respectively. Measured from the cysteine to the phenylalanine, the CDR3 is 14 residues long. This entry keeps only the CDR3 DNA: 42 bases, framed from base 1. The germline V gene yields SNHLY for CDR1 and FYNNEI for CDR2. The chain joins TRBV2 to TRBJ2-1; a tentative D match to TRBD2 spans 6 bases. The TCR sequence derives from an elderly woman with active COVID-19. Sequenced input: peripheral blood. The nucleotide sequence reads TGTGCCAGCAGTGTCACCACTAGCATACATGAGCAGTTCTTC. Its amino acids are CASSVTTSIHEQFF.